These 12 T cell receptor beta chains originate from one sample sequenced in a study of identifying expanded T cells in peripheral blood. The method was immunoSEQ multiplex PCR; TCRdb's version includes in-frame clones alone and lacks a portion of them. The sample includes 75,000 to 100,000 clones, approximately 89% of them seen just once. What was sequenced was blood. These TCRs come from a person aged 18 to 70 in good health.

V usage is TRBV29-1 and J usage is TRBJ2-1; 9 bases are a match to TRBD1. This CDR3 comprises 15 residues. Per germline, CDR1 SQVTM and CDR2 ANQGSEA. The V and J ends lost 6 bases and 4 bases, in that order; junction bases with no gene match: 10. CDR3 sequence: CSVPLSGQGYNEQFF. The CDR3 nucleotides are TGCAGCGTCCCACTATCGGGACAGGGATACAATGAGCAGTTCTTC.

CDR3 coding DNA: TGTGCCAGCAGCTCCGGACAGGGATGGGCGACTGAAGCTTTCTTT. This gives the protein CASSSGQGWATEAFF. V usage is TRBV11-2 and J usage is TRBJ1-1, with 8 bases matching TRBD1. The CDR3 runs 15 residues. Germline V gene lookup returns CDR1 SGHAT and CDR2 FQNNGV. V lost 4 bases and J lost 5; bases outside the gene matches: 9. Full variable domain (missing parts from reference TRBV11-2 and TRBJ1-1): EAGVAQSPRYKIIEKRQSVAFWCNPISGHATLYWYQQILGQGPKLLIQFQNNGVVDDSQLPKDRFSAERLKGVDSTLKIQPAKLEDSAVYLCASSSGQGWATEAFFGQGTRLTVV.

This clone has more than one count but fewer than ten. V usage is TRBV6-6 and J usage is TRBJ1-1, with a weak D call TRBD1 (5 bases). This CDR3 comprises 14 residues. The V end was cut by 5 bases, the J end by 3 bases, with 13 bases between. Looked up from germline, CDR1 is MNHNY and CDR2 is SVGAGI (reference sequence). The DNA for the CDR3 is TGTGCCAGCAGTCAGGGCCGATCGGACACTGAAGCTTTCTTT. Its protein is CASSQGRSDTEAFF.

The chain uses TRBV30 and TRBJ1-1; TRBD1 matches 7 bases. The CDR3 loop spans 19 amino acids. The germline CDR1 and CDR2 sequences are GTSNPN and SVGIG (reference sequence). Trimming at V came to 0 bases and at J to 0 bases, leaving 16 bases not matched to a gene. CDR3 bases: TGTGCCTGGAGTGTAATTCGGGACAGAGGGGGGGGCCTGAACACTGAAGCTTTCTTT. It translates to CAWSVIRDRGGGLNTEAFF.

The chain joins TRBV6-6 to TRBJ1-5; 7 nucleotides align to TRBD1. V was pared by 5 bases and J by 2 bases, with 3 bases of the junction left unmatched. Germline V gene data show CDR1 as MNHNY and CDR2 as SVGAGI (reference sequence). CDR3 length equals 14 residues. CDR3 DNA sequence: TGTGCCAGCAGTCAGGGGGGGGGCAATCAGCCCCAGCATTTT. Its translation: CASSQGGGNQPQHF.

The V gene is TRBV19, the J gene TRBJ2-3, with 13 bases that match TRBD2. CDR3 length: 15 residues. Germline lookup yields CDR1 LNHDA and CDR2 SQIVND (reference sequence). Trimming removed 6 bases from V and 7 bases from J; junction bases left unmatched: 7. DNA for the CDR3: TGTGCCAGTAGCGAACTAGCGGGAGGGCCAAATACGCAGTATTTT. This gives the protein CASSELAGGPNTQYF. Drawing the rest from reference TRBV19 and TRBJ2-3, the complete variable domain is DGGITQSPKYLFRKEGQNVTLSCEQNLNHDAMYWYRQDPGQGLRLIYYSQIVNDFQKGDIAEGYSVSREKKESFPLTVTSAQKNPTAFYLCASSELAGGPNTQYFGPGTRLTVL.

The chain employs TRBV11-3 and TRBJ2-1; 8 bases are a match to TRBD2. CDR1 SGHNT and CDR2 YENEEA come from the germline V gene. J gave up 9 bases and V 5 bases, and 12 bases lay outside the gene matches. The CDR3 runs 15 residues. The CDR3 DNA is TGTGCCAGCAGCCTACGTGCGGGACTAGACGGTGAGCAGTTCTTC. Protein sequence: CASSLRAGLDGEQFF.

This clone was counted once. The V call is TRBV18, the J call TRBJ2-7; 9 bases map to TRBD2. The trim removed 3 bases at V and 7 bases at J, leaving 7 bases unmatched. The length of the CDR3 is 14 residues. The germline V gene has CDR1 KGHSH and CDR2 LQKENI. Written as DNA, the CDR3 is TGTGCCAGCTCACCTAGCGGGGGCGGAGGGGAGCAGTACTTC. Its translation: CASSPSGGGGEQYF.

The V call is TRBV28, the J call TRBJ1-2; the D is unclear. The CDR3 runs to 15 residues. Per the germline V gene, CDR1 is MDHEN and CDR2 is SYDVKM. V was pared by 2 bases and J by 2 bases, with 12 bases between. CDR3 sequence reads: CASSLVAGSNYGYTF. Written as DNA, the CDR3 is TGTGCCAGCAGTTTAGTAGCAGGATCGAACTATGGCTACACCTTC.

CDR3 amino acids: CASSFIDEAFF. CDR3 nucleotide sequence: TGTGCCAGCAGCTTCATAGATGAAGCTTTCTTT. This chain uses TRBV7-6 with TRBJ1-1, with D unclear. Germline CDR1 SGHVS, CDR2 FNYEAQ. This CDR3 has 11 amino acids. Trimming shortened V by 3 bases and J by 7 bases, and 6 bases separated the two germline ends. The variable domain in full, completed from reference TRBV7-6 and TRBJ1-1, reads GAGVSQSPRYKVTKRGQDVALRCDPISGHVSLYWYRQALGQGPEFLTYFNYEAQQDKSGLPNDRFSAERPEGSISTLTIQRTEQRDSAMYRCASSFIDEAFFGQGTRLTVV.

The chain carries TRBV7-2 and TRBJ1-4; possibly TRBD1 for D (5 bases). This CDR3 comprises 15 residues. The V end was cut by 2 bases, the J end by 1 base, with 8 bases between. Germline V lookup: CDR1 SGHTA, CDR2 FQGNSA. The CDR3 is CASSLPGGTNEKLFF. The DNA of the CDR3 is TGTGCCAGCAGCTTACCGGGGGGAACTAATGAAAAACTGTTTTTT.

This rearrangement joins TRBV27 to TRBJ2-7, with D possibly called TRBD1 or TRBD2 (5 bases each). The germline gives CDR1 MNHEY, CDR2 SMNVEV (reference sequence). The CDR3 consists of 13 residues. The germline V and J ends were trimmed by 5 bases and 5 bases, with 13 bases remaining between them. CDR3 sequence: CASSPLGGNEQYF. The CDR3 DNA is TGTGCCAGCAGTCCCCTTGGGGGTAACGAGCAGTACTTC.